This T cell receptor (beta chain) is drawn from a study of blood T cell repertoires in COVID-19. In the study overall: Specimens from acute and convalescent COVID-19 originated in the United States, Italy and Spain. From T cells, B-cell-depleted T cells, or PBMCs came the material, which was cDNA or gDNA.

The CDR3 is 14 amino acids. Per germline, CDR1 SGHRS and CDR2 YFSETQ. V was pared by 4 bases and J by 0 bases, with 9 bases between. Authors' data handling: Using reference gene primer amplification, nucleated cell counts were estimated. Sequencing was performed with immunoSEQ multiplex PCR; in TCRdb, only in-frame clones are kept and a portion is missing. The DNA gave D and trimming, while V, J and clone size come from that table. The data show nearly 350,000 clones, approximately 89% seen once. This clone appeared a single time. The chain uses TRBV5-1 and TRBJ2-3, with D perhaps matching TRBD2 (6 bases). Material: peripheral blood. The sequence was collected from a woman younger than 35 who had recovered from COVID-19. The chain's CDR3 is CASSGGKSTDTQYF. CDR3 coding DNA: TGCGCCAGCAGCGGCGGGAAGAGCACAGATACGCAGTATTTT.